The rows below give T cell receptor beta chains drawn from one sample of a study of early T cells in non-severe SARS-CoV-2 infection. TCRdb ran MiXCR on the 5' RACE reads and lists one entry per CDR3 protein. The table includes roughly 30,000 distinct CDR3 sequences, about 6% detected once. The sequences come from whole blood, collected at baseline. These receptor sequences come from an adult who was a healthcare worker with PCR-confirmed SARS-CoV-2 infection or an uninfected control (not recorded which). Both conserved end residues are part of each CDR3. Each record gives: clone size, J gene, D gene, V gene, CDR3 protein, CDR3 DNA. D genes are given only for firm matches. Some rows have no size entry. The others give once, few or many, or a class for an expanded clone.

>many|TRBJ1-1|TRBD1|TRBV12-3/TRBV12-4
CASSQGQGNTEAFF
TGTGCCAGCAGTCAGGGACAGGGGAACACTGAAGCTTTCTTT
>many|TRBJ2-1|-|TRBV7-2
CASSLVRGGGQFF
TGTGCCAGCAGCTTAGTGAGAGGAGGGGGGCAGTTCTTC
>many|TRBJ2-7|-|TRBV7-9
CASSLAQGGEYEQYF
TGTGCCAGCAGCTTAGCCCAAGGTGGGGAGTACGAGCAGTACTTC
>many|TRBJ2-1|-|TRBV11-2
CASSPLPGNEQFF
TGTGCCAGCAGCCCTCTCCCGGGCAATGAGCAGTTCTTC
>few|TRBJ2-5|-|TRBV7-6
CASSLIPGVQQETQYF
TGTGCCAGCAGCTTAATCCCGGGGGTTCAACAAGAGACCCAGTACTTC
>many|TRBJ2-1|TRBD2|TRBV19
CASSFTSGREGEQFF
TGTGCCAGTAGTTTCACTAGCGGGAGGGAGGGGGAGCAGTTCTTC
>many|TRBJ1-2|TRBD1|TRBV11-2
CASNPDRGVGYTF
TGTGCCAGCAACCCGGACAGGGGTGTCGGCTACACCTTC
>many|TRBJ2-2|-|TRBV7-8
CASSFIGRGPNTGELFF
TGTGCCAGCAGCTTTATTGGCCGAGGTCCCAACACCGGGGAGCTGTTTTTT
>few|TRBJ2-5|-|TRBV7-2
CASRSTLLGTQYF
TGTGCCAGCAGATCGACCCTCCTCGGGACCCAGTACTTC
>many|TRBJ1-2|-|TRBV4-3
CASSQDMWGGYGYTF
TGCGCCAGCAGCCAAGATATGTGGGGTGGCTATGGCTACACCTTC
>-|TRBJ1-2|-|TRBV6-2/TRBV6-3
CASSILQGNYNYGYTF
TGTGCCAGCAGCATATTACAAGGGAATTACAACTATGGCTACACCTTC
>-|TRBJ2-3|TRBD1|TRBV7-9
CASSSPGQTTSTDTQYF
TGTGCCAGCAGCTCACCGGGACAGACAACTAGCACAGATACGCAGTATTTT
>many|TRBJ2-4|-|TRBV28
CASSLAGPTKNIQYF
TGTGCCAGCAGTTTGGCCGGCCCGACCAAAAACATTCAGTACTTC
>many|TRBJ1-5|-|TRBV4-1
CASSSSGGGQPQHF
TGCGCCAGCAGCTCCTCCGGGGGAGGTCAGCCCCAGCATTTT